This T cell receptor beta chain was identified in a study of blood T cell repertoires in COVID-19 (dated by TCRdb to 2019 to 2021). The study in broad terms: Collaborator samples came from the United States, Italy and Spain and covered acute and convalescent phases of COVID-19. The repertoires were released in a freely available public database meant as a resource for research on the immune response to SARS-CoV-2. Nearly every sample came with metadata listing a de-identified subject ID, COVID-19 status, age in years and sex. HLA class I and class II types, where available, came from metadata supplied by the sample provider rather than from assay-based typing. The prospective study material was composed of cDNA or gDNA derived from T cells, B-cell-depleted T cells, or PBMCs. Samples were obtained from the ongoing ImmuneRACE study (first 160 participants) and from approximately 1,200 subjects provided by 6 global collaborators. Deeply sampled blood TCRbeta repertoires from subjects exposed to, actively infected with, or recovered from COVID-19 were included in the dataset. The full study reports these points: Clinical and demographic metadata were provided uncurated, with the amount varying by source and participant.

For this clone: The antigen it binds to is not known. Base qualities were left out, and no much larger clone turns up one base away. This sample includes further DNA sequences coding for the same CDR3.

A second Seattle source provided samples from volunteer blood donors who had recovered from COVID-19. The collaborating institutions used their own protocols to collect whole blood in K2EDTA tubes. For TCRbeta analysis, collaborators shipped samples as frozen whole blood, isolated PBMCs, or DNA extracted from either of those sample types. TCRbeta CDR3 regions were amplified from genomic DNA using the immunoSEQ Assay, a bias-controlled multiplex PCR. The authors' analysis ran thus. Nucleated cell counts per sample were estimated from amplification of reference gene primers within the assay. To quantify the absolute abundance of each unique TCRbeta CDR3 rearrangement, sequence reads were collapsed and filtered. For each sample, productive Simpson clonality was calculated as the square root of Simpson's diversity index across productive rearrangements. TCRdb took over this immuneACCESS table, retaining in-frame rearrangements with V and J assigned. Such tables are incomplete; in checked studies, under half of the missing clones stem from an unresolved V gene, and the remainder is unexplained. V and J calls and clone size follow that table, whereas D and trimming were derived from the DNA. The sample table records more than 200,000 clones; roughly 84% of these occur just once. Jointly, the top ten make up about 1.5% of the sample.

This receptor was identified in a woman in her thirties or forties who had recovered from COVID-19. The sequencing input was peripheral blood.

The nucleotide sequence is given as TGCGCCAGCAGCCCCGGACAGGGTAATGAAAAACTGTTTTTT. Its product reads: CASSPGQGNEKLFF. This chain joins TRBV5-1 to TRBJ1-4, and 8 bases in between align with TRBD1. Unmatched junction bases come to 3, with V trimmed by 4 bases and J by 4 bases. Reading the germline V gene gives CDR1 SGHRS and CDR2 YFSETQ. There are 14 amino acids in the CDR3, from cysteine to phenylalanine inclusive. This entry keeps only the CDR3 DNA: 42 bases, framed from base 1.